Listed below are T cell receptor beta chains from one sample, sequenced in a study of shared clonotypes between healthy human individuals. The protocol was immunoSEQ multiplex PCR, while the TCRdb copy is restricted to in-frame clones and leaves out a portion. The sample records under 2.5 million clones, about nine tenths being singletons. What was sequenced was naive CD4+ T cells from PBMCs. These receptors were collected from a man younger than 35 in good health. Some clones in this sample may be carry-over from other donors' samples. Each CDR3 is given with its conserved first and last residue. D genes are given only for firm matches. Size values are once, few and many counts, or a class for expanded clones, and some rows have none.

v_call,d_call,clone_size,j_call,cdr3_aa,cdr3_nt
TRBV18,TRBD1,.,TRBJ2-7,CASSPDRGPYEQYF,TGTGCCAGCTCGCCGGACAGGGGTCCCTACGAGCAGTACTTC
TRBV6-6,.,.,TRBJ1-3,CASSSRVASGNTIYF,TGTGCCAGCAGTTCCCGAGTAGCATCTGGAAACACCATATATTTT
TRBV5-1,.,.,TRBJ2-1,CASSTNNGEQFF,TGCGCCAGCAGCACGAACAACGGGGAGCAGTTCTTC
TRBV28,TRBD1,.,TRBJ2-5,CASSSGQGGKETQYF,TGTGCCAGCAGTTCCGGACAGGGGGGAAAAGAGACCCAGTACTTC
TRBV2,.,.,TRBJ1-1,CASSESGGTEAFF,TGTGCCAGCAGTGAATCCGGGGGAACTGAAGCTTTCTTT
TRBV6-5,.,.,TRBJ2-7,CASSLGYEQYF,TGTGCCAGCAGCCTGGGCTACGAGCAGTACTTC
TRBV11-2,TRBD1,.,TRBJ1-5,CASSEDRDQPQHF,TGTGCCAGCAGCGAGGACAGGGATCAGCCCCAGCATTTT
TRBV5-4,.,.,TRBJ2-1,CASSFSLFSASEQFF,TGTGCCAGCAGCTTCTCACTTTTTAGCGCGAGTGAGCAGTTCTTC
TRBV5-1,.,.,TRBJ2-3,CASSLGRDTDTQYF,TGCGCCAGCAGCTTGGGGAGGGACACAGATACGCAGTATTTT
TRBV18,TRBD2,.,TRBJ2-7,CASSPPSGRTYEQYF,TGTGCCAGCTCACCCCCTAGCGGGAGGACCTACGAGCAGTACTTC
TRBV28,.,once,TRBJ2-5,CASSYQGAGRETQYF,TGTGCCAGCTCTTATCAGGGGGCCGGGAGGGAGACCCAGTACTTC
TRBV6-1,TRBD2,.,TRBJ2-7,CASSPRTSGSYEQYF,TGTGCCAGCAGTCCAAGGACTAGCGGGAGTTACGAGCAGTACTTC
TRBV15,.,.,TRBJ2-1,CATSSSLGVLYYNEQFF,TGTGCCACCAGCAGCTCCCTTGGGGTCTTATACTACAATGAGCAGTTCTTC
TRBV11-2,.,.,TRBJ2-5,CASSLGAYGGTNQETQYF,TGTGCCAGCAGCTTAGGGGCCTATGGGGGCACCAACCAAGAGACCCAGTACTTC
TRBV6-1,.,.,TRBJ2-5,CASALGYQETQYF,TGTGCCAGTGCGTTGGGATACCAAGAGACCCAGTACTTC
TRBV7-2,.,once,TRBJ2-2,CASSLAGGFPGELFF,TGTGCCAGCAGCTTAGCGGGGGGTTTCCCCGGGGAGCTGTTTTTT
TRBV11-3,TRBD1,.,TRBJ2-1,CASSPTPTGNNEQFF,TGTGCCAGCAGCCCCACCCCGACAGGGAACAATGAGCAGTTCTTC
TRBV27,TRBD2,.,TRBJ2-1,CASSPRTRLAGAALGEQFF,TGTGCCAGCAGCCCTAGGACTCGACTAGCGGGAGCCGCCCTCGGTGAGCAGTTCTTC
TRBV11-2,.,once,TRBJ2-2,CASSLAEGELFF,TGTGCCAGCAGCTTAGCGGAGGGGGAGCTGTTTTTT
TRBV10-3,.,.,TRBJ2-5,CAISESPDQETQYF,TGTGCCATCAGTGAGTCACCAGACCAAGAGACCCAGTACTTC